The TCR beta chain under discussion was sequenced for a study of T cell repertoires in cytomegalovirus infection. As for the study in general: Public TCR beta signatures marked donors with CMV infection and the matching HLA.

V was shortened by 1 base and J by 2 bases, with 15 bases between the two germline ends. CDR3 size: 15 residues. Germline assignment: CDR1 DFQATT and CDR2 SNEGSKA (reference sequence). One entry per CDR3 protein, called by TCRdb with MiXCR from the reads. The data hold more than 140,000 distinct CDR3 sequences, with about 6.5% observed a single time. V usage is TRBV20-1 and J usage is TRBJ2-7, with a weak D call TRBD1 (7 bases). The sequence was collected from a human donor in good health (CMV status not recorded). Some clones in this sample may be carry-over from other donors' samples. Sequencing input: PBMCs. The CDR3 loop reads CSARVTGEATYEQYF. DNA of the CDR3: TGCAGTGCTAGAGTCACAGGGGAGGCCACCTACGAGCAGTACTTC.